This T cell receptor (beta chain) is drawn from a study of shared clonotypes between healthy human individuals. This CDR3 spans 12 amino acids. The V gene lost 3 bases and the J gene lost 6 bases, with 8 bases spanning the gap. The germline V gene encodes CDR1 SGHRS and CDR2 YFSETQ. The donor population consisted of healthy HIV-negative adults with no recent acute infections or vaccinations. Naive CD4+ cells were CD45RA-selected; the remaining cells were memory. This clone was detected once. Profiling relied on immunoSEQ multiplex PCR, and the TCRdb table lists in-frame clones only, not all of them. In the table there are some 2.4 million clones, 80% to 95% of which are singletons.

Sequenced material: naive CD4+ T cells from PBMCs. Subset given: CD45RA+ positively selected. This rearrangement joins TRBV5-1 to TRBJ2-3; the D call may be TRBD1 or TRBD2 (5 bases each). The receptor's source is a man between 18 and 29 years old in good health. Some clones in this sample may be carry-over from other donors' samples. CDR3 amino acids: CASSSEGDTQYF. DNA of the CDR3: TGCGCCAGCAGCTCTGAGGGGGATACGCAGTATTTT.